Below are 24 T cell receptor beta chains sequenced from a single sample in a study of shared clonotypes between healthy human individuals. Naivety among CD8 cells was defined by CD45RO negativity and positive CCR7 selection, thereby excluding terminally differentiated effector memory CD45RA+ cells. Clones were read by immunoSEQ multiplex PCR, and TCRdb kept only the in-frame ones, dropping some. This sample yields about 2 million clones, of which about 95% are seen a single time; 0.95% to 1.5% belongs to the top ten. Material for sequencing was naive CD8+ T cells sorted from blood. The receptors come from a man in his late teens or twenties in good health.

This sequence joins TRBV9 and TRBJ2-7, with 8 bases fitting TRBD1. CDR3 length equals 16 residues. The V gene end was trimmed by 4 bases and the J gene end by 1 base; junction bases not matched to a gene: 10. Per germline, CDR1 SGDLS and CDR2 YYNGEE. As DNA, the CDR3 is TGTGCCAGCAGCCCCTCCGGGACAGGAGGGTCCTACGAGCAGTACTTC. Amino acid sequence: CASSPSGTGGSYEQYF.

This chain joins TRBV5-4 and TRBJ2-1, with 9 positions matching TRBD2. Germline V CDR1 and CDR2: SGHNT, YYREEE (reference sequence). V lost 7 bases to trimming and J lost 7 bases; unmatched junction nucleotides: 18. This CDR3 region has 17 residues. The CDR3 region has the DNA TGTGCCAGCTCCTCCTTCGCCGGGGCGGGGGGGTTTAATGAGCAGTTCTTC. This codes for CASSSFAGAGGFNEQFF.

This chain links TRBV9 with TRBJ2-3; possibly TRBD1 for D (6 bases). CDR3 length: 16 residues. Trimming stripped 4 bases from V and 3 bases from J, with 18 bases between. Germline values: CDR1 SGDLS, CDR2 YYNGEE. The CDR3 nucleotides are TGTGCCAGCAGCTTCGGACAGCTTTCGTTGACAGATACGCAGTATTTT. Protein: CASSFGQLSLTDTQYF.

This chain links TRBV29-1 with TRBJ2-1; 8 positions match TRBD2. J lost 6 bases, V lost 0 bases, and 4 bases had no gene match. From germline, CDR1 is SQVTM and CDR2 ANQGSEA. The CDR3 loop spans 14 amino acids. Here the CDR3 reads CSVEEPSGFNEQFF. Here the CDR3 DNA reads TGCAGCGTTGAAGAGCCTAGCGGGTTCAATGAGCAGTTCTTC.

This chain links TRBV28 with TRBJ1-2; D is unclear. The CDR3 runs 15 residues. V was cut by 5 bases and J by 4 bases, with 17 bases left in between. CDR1 and CDR2 (germline): MDHEN, SYDVKM. In DNA, the CDR3 is TGTGCCAGCAGTACCTCCCACGGGTTGTCCTATGGCTACACCTTC. It yields the protein CASSTSHGLSYGYTF.

The chain has TRBV9 and TRBJ2-7; D gene ambiguous. V was shortened by 0 bases and J by 3 bases, with 13 bases between the two germline ends. Germline-derived CDR1 and CDR2 are SGDLS and YYNGEE. The CDR3 totals 15 residues. The CDR3 loop is CASSVGATGVYEQYF. CDR3 in DNA: TGTGCCAGCAGCGTAGGGGCGACTGGGGTCTACGAGCAGTACTTC.

The chain has TRBV27 and TRBJ2-5, with 8 bases matching TRBD2. CDR1 is MNHEY, CDR2 SMNVEV, per germline (reference sequence). Trimming took 4 bases from V and 4 from J; bases not matched to a gene: 8. The CDR3 is made up of 15 amino acids. As DNA, the CDR3 is TGTGCCAGCAGTTGGGCTAGCGGGTGGTTAGAGACCCAGTACTTC. This codes for CASSWASGWLETQYF.

This chain links TRBV7-9 with TRBJ2-7; D gene uncertain. With 5 bases removed from V and 7 bases from J, the gap between germline ends came to 15 bases. The CDR3 covers 13 residues. Germline lookup yields CDR1 SEHNR and CDR2 FQNEAQ (reference sequence). In nucleotides, the CDR3 is TGTGCCAGCAGCATGGACGGGCTGGGGGAGCAGTACTTC. This codes for CASSMDGLGEQYF.

The chain employs TRBV20-1 and TRBJ1-1, with unresolved D. This CDR3 region has 11 residues. The germline V gene encodes CDR1 DFQATT and CDR2 SNEGSKA (reference sequence). V lost 7 bases, J lost 4 bases, and 10 bases lay in between. The CDR3 DNA follows: TGCAGTGGCACGACGGGCACTGAAGCTTTCTTT. It yields the protein CSGTTGTEAFF.

The chain uses TRBV6-5 and TRBJ2-7, with TRBD1 identical over 10 bases. V shed 5 bases, J shed 5 bases, and the junction held 9 bases outside the gene matches. This CDR3 is built from 15 residues. Germline assignment: CDR1 MNHEY and CDR2 SVGAGI. The CDR3 sequence: CASSTPRDRGDEQYF. CDR3 DNA: TGTGCCAGCAGTACCCCCCGGGACAGGGGTGACGAGCAGTACTTC.

V usage is TRBV29-1 and J usage is TRBJ1-1; D uncertain. The CDR3 is made up of 11 amino acids. Between the trimmed V and J ends, which lost 2 bases and 4 bases, there was a span of 5 bases. Germline V lookup: CDR1 SQVTM, CDR2 ANQGSEA. The CDR3 sequence is CSVETVTEAFF. As DNA, the CDR3 is TGCAGCGTTGAAACGGTCACTGAAGCTTTCTTT.

For the CDR3, the DNA is TGTGCCTGGAGTGGGACAGGGACCGGGGAGCTGTTTTTT. Amino acids: CAWSGTGTGELFF. The V call is TRBV30, the J call TRBJ2-2, with TRBD1 identical over 8 bases. Looked up from germline, CDR1 is GTSNPN and CDR2 is SVGIG (reference sequence). The J segment lost 5 bases and the V segment lost 1 base, leaving 0 bases of the junction unmatched. This CDR3 is built from 13 residues.

The chain recombines TRBV5-1 with TRBJ2-2, with D perhaps TRBD2 (7 bases). Germline-derived CDR1 and CDR2 are SGHRS and YFSETQ. Trimming took 4 bases from V and 0 from J, leaving 16 bases between them. The CDR3 is made up of 17 amino acids. CDR3 protein: CASSPEGGLTNTGELFF. CDR3 DNA sequence: TGCGCCAGCAGCCCAGAAGGGGGACTAACGAACACCGGGGAGCTGTTTTTT. The full variable domain, rest sourced from reference TRBV5-1 and TRBJ2-2, is KAGVTQTPRYLIKTRGQQVTLSCSPISGHRSVSWYQQTPGQGLQFLFEYFSETQRNKGNFPGRFSGRQFSNSRSEMNVSTLELGDSALYLCASSPEGGLTNTGELFFGEGSRLTVL.

CDR3 loop: CASSEEVWDRGLEETQYF. CDR3 coding DNA: TGTGCCAGCAGTGAAGAGGTCTGGGACAGGGGGCTCGAAGAGACCCAGTACTTC. The J gene is TRBJ2-5, the V gene TRBV6-1; TRBD1 aligns across 12 bases. CDR3 size: 18 residues. Losses at the gene ends were 1 base for V and 3 bases for J; bases not matched to a gene: 9. Per the germline V gene, CDR1 is MNHNS and CDR2 is SASEGT.

A note on this clone: Other DNA variants within this sample encode the same CDR3. This chain links TRBV6-5 with TRBJ2-7; D unclear. CDR1 and CDR2 from the germline V gene are MNHEY and SVGAGI. Trimming pared 6 bases from V and 3 bases from J, leaving 9 bases between. This CDR3 spans 12 amino acids. This CDR3 is CASSLNSYEQYF. In DNA, the CDR3 is TGTGCCAGCAGCCTAAATAGCTACGAGCAGTACTTC.

V gene TRBV2 combines with J gene TRBJ2-5; D is perhaps TRBD1 or TRBD2 (5 bases each). The CDR3 runs 13 residues. Trimming cost V 2 bases and J 7 bases, with 11 bases left between them. The germline V gene encodes CDR1 SNHLY and CDR2 FYNNEI. The CDR3 DNA reads as TGTGCCAGCAGTGAAATGAGAGGGGCGACCCAGTACTTC. Its protein product is CASSEMRGATQYF.

This chain joins TRBV28 and TRBJ1-3, with D tentatively TRBD1 (6 bases). Germline loops: CDR1 MDHEN, CDR2 SYDVKM. This CDR3 spans 14 amino acids. Trimming took off 8 bases at V and 2 bases at J, with 13 bases between the two ends. CDR3 in DNA: TGTGCCAGCGGATTTCGGGGGCCTGGAAACACCATATATTTT. This sequence encodes CASGFRGPGNTIYF.

The chain joins TRBV19 to TRBJ1-2; D is ambiguous. With 9 bases removed from V and 7 bases from J, the gap between germline ends came to 21 bases. Germline lookup yields CDR1 LNHDA and CDR2 SQIVND (reference sequence). This CDR3 comprises 14 residues. CDR3 residues: CARRVSVGLGGYTF. The CDR3 bases are TGTGCCAGGCGCGTCAGTGTGGGCCTAGGTGGCTACACCTTC.

This sequence joins TRBV11-2 and TRBJ2-3; D is perhaps TRBD2 (6 bases). Germline CDR1 is SGHAT and CDR2 is FQNNGV. Trimming shortened V by 5 bases and J by 6 bases, and 12 bases separated the two germline ends. There are 13 residues in the CDR3. The CDR3 DNA reads as TGTGCCAGCAGCGGGGTGCTAGCGGATACGCAGTATTTT. It is translated as CASSGVLADTQYF.

As regards this clone: This sample includes further DNA sequences coding for the same CDR3. The chain has TRBV7-9 and TRBJ2-7; 7 bases map to TRBD1. The CDR3 is 12 residues long. V dropped 4 bases and J dropped 7; count of bases not matched to a gene: 4. CDR1 is SEHNR and CDR2 is FQNEAQ in the germline V gene (reference sequence). The CDR3 region is CASSSHRGEQYF. In DNA, the CDR3 is TGTGCCAGCAGCTCTCACAGGGGAGAGCAGTACTTC.

The gene calls are TRBV4-1 and TRBJ2-7; D may be TRBD1 or TRBD2 (5 bases each). The germline CDR1 and CDR2 sequences are MGHRA and YSYEKL. Deletions cut 5 bases from V and 2 bases from J, with 19 bases between. The CDR3 covers 16 residues. The CDR3 spells CASSIRGVAPAYEQYF. In DNA, the CDR3 is TGCGCCAGCAGCATCCGAGGGGTGGCACCTGCCTACGAGCAGTACTTC.

The chain employs TRBV15 and TRBJ2-5; 7 bases agree with TRBD1. CDR3 length: 16 amino acids. Per the germline V gene, CDR1 is LNHNV and CDR2 is YYDKDF (reference sequence). V shed 0 bases, J shed 0 bases, and the junction held 4 bases outside the gene matches. The CDR3 nucleotides are TGTGCCACCAGCAGAGATGAGGGACAGTACCAAGAGACCCAGTACTTC. Its protein is CATSRDEGQYQETQYF.

The CDR3 reads CASSPVGLLNEQFF. The CDR3 bases are TGTGCCAGCAGCCCGGTGGGGCTTCTCAATGAGCAGTTCTTC. This chain connects TRBV5-6 to TRBJ2-1; D may be TRBD1 (5 bases). Between the trimmed V and J ends, which lost 4 bases and 6 bases, there was a span of 14 bases. The CDR3 sequence is 14 residues long. From germline, CDR1 is SGHDT and CDR2 YYEEEE.

The CDR3 nucleotides are TGCGCCAGCAGCCCTCGGACAGGGAGGGACACTGAAGCTTTCTTT. The encoded protein is CASSPRTGRDTEAFF. The rearrangement links TRBV4-1 to TRBJ1-1; 8 bases match TRBD1. In germline, CDR1 is MGHRA, CDR2 YSYEKL. V gave up 4 bases and J gave up 3 bases; unmatched junction bases: 7. This CDR3 contains 15 residues.